This T cell receptor beta chain emerged from a study of shared clonotypes between healthy human individuals. Produced via immunoSEQ multiplex PCR; TCRdb's table is partial and in-frame only. Of 1,400,000 or so clones listed, 97% to 99% are singletons. Donation came from healthy HIV-negative adults that had no recent acute infections or vaccinations. Losses at the gene ends were 2 bases for V and 5 bases for J; bases not matched to a gene: 2. Germline V gene data show CDR1 as SGDLS and CDR2 as YYNGEE. There are 14 residues in the CDR3. This clone showed up just once. The chain links TRBV9 to TRBJ2-5, with 11 bases matching TRBD1. The clonotype comes from a man aged 30 to 45 in good health. The specimen sequenced was naive CD4+ T cells sorted from blood. The subset is: CD45RA+ positively selected. The CDR3 nucleotides are TGTGCCAGCAGCGTTGGACAGGGGGCGGAGACCCAGTACTTC. Translating gives CASSVGQGAETQYF. Full variable domain (rest looked up from reference TRBV9 and TRBJ2-5): DSGVTQTPKHLITATGQRVTLRCSPRSGDLSVYWYQQSLDQGLQFLIQYYNGEERAKGNILERFSAQQFPDLHSELNLSSLELGDSALYFCASSVGQGAETQYFGPGTRLLVL.